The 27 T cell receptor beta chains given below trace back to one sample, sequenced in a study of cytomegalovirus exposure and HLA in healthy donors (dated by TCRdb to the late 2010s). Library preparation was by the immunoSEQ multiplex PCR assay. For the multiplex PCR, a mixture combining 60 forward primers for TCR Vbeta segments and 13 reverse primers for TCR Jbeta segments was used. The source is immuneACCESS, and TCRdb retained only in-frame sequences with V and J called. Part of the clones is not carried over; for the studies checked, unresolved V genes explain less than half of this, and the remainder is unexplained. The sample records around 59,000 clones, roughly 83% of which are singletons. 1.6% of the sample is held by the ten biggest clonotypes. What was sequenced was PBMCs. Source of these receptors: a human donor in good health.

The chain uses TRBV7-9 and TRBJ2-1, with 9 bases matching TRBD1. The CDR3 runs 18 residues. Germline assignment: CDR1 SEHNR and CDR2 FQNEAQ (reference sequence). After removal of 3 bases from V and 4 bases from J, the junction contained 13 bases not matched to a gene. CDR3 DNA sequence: TGTGCCAGCAGCTTGGGAAGACTTACGGGACAGGGATACAATGAGCAGTTCTTC. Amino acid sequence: CASSLGRLTGQGYNEQFF.

CDR3 DNA: TGTGCCAGCAGCCCCCTCTACGAGCAGTACTTC. Its translation is CASSPLYEQYF. The chain uses TRBV7-9 and TRBJ2-7; D not resolved. CDR3 length equals 11 residues. The V gene's germline CDR1 is SEHNR and CDR2 FQNEAQ (reference sequence). V was pared by 5 bases and J by 3 bases, with 5 bases between.

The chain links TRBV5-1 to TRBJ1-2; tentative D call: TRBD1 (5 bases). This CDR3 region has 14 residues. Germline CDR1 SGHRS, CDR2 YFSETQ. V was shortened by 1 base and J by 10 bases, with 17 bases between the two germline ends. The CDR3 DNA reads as TGCGCCAGCAGCTTGACACAGGTTCGTCGGGTCTACACCTTC. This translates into CASSLTQVRRVYTF.

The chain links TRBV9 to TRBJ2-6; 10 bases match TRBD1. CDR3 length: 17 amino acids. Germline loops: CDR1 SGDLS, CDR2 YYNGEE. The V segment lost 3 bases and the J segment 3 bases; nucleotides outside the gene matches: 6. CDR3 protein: CASSDRQGAHGANVLTF. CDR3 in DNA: TGTGCCAGCAGCGACCGACAGGGGGCGCATGGGGCCAACGTCCTGACTTTC.

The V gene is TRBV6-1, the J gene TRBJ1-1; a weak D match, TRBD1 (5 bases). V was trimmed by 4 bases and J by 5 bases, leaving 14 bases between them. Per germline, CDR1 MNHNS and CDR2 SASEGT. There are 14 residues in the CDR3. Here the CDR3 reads CASSASGQSTEAFF. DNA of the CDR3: TGTGCCAGCAGTGCGTCAGGGCAGAGTACTGAAGCTTTCTTT.

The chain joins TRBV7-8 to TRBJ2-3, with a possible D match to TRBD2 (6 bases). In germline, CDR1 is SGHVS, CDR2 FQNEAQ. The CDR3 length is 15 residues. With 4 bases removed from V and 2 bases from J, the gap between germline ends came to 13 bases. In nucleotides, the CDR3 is TGTGCCAGCAGCTCCCGGAGGGATATCACAGATACGCAGTATTTT. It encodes CASSSRRDITDTQYF.

The CDR3 region is CASKTGGISNQPQHF. The CDR3 bases are TGTGCCAGCAAAACAGGGGGCATTAGCAATCAGCCCCAGCATTTT. The chain is built from TRBV6-6 and TRBJ1-5; TRBD1 agrees at 9 bases. This CDR3 spans 15 amino acids. The trim removed 7 bases at V and 0 bases at J, leaving 4 bases unmatched. Per germline, CDR1 MNHNY and CDR2 SVGAGI (reference sequence).

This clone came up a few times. The CDR3 loop reads CASTPLEGYNEQFF. The CDR3 region has the DNA TGTGCCAGCACTCCGTTGGAGGGGTACAATGAGCAGTTCTTC. J is TRBJ2-1 and V is TRBV7-2, with TRBD2 as a possible D gene (6 bases). Germline lookup yields CDR1 SGHTA and CDR2 FQGNSA. The CDR3 consists of 14 residues. The V and J ends lost 7 bases and 4 bases respectively, with 14 bases between them.

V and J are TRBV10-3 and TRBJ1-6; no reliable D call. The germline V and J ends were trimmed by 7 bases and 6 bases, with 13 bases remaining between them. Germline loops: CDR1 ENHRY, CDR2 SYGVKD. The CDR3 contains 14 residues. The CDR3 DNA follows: TGTGCCATCACTTCCGGGAGAATTAATTCACCCCTCCACTTT. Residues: CAITSGRINSPLHF.

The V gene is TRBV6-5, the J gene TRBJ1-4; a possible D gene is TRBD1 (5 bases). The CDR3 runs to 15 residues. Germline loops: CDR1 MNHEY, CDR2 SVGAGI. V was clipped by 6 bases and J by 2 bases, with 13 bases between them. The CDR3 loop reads CASRPDSLTNEKLFF. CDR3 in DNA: TGTGCCAGCAGACCCGACAGCCTGACTAATGAAAAACTGTTTTTT.

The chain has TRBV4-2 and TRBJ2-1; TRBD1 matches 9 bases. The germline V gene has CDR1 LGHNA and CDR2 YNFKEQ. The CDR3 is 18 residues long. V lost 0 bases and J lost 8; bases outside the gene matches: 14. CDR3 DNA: TGTGCCAGCAGCCAAGAAACTTTAGACAGGGGGTATCGTCATGAGCAGTTCTTC. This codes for CASSQETLDRGYRHEQFF.

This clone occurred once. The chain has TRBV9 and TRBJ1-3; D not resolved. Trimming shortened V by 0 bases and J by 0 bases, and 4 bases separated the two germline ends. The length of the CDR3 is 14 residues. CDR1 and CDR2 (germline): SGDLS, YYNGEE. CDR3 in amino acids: CASSVAPSGNTIYF. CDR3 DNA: TGTGCCAGCAGCGTAGCTCCCTCTGGAAACACCATATATTTT.

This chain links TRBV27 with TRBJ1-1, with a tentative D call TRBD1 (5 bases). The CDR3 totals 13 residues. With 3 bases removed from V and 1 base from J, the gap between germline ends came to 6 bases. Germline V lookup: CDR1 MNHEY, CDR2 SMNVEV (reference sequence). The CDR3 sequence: CASSFGGNTEAFF. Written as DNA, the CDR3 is TGTGCCAGCAGTTTCGGGGGGAACACTGAAGCTTTCTTT.

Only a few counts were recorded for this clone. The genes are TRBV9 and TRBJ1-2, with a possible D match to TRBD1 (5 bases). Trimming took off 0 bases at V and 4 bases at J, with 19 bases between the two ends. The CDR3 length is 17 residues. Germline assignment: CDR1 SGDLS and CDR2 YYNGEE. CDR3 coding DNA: TGTGCCAGCAGCGTAGGAGGGTCTCGGGGGGTGCTCTATGGCTACACCTTC. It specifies CASSVGGSRGVLYGYTF.

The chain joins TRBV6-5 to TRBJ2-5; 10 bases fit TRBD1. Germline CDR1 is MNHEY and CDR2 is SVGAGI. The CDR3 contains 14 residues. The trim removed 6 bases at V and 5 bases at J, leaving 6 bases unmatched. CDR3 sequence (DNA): TGTGCCAGCAGAGCCCGGACAGGGGGGGAGACCCAGTACTTC. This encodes CASRARTGGETQYF.

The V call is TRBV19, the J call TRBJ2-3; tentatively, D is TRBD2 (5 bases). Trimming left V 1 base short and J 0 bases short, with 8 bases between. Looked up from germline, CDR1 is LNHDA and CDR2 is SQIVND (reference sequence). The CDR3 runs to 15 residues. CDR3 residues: CASSIALVSTDTQYF. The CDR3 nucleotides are TGTGCCAGTAGTATAGCACTAGTGAGCACAGATACGCAGTATTTT.

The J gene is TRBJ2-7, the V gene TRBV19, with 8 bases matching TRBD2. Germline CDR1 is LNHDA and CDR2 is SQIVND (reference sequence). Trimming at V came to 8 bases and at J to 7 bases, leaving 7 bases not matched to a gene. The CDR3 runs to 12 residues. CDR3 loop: CASSSGGGEQYF. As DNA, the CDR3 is TGTGCCAGTTCCTCGGGGGGGGGAGAGCAGTACTTC.

This CDR3 reads CAWSVSGGAAFF. The CDR3 nucleotides read TGTGCCTGGAGTGTATCAGGGGGCGCAGCTTTCTTT. The chain uses TRBV30 and TRBJ1-1; TRBD1 matches at 8 bases. CDR1 and CDR2 from the germline V gene are GTSNPN and SVGIG (reference sequence). J lost 10 bases, V lost 0 bases, and 4 bases had no gene match. The CDR3 contains 12 residues.

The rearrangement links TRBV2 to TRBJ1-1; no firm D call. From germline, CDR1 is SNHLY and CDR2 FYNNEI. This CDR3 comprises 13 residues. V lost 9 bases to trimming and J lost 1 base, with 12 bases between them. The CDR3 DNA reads TGTGCCAGTCTCCGGGTAAGGAACACTGAAGCTTTCTTT. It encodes CASLRVRNTEAFF.

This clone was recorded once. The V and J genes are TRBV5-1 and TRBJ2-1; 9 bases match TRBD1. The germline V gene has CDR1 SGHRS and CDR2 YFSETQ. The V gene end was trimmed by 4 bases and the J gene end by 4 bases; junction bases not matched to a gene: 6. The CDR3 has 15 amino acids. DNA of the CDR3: TGCGCCAGCAGCCCGGGGGACAGGGAATACAATGAGCAGTTCTTC. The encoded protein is CASSPGDREYNEQFF.

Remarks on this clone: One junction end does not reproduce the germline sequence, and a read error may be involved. CDR3 sequence: CASSPKPRGTSENTGELFF. The CDR3, as DNA: TGTGCTAGCAGCCCCAAACCCAGGGGGACTAGCGAGAACACCGGGGAGCTGTTTTTT. J is TRBJ2-2 and V is TRBV7-7, with 10 bases identical to TRBD2. Per the germline V gene, CDR1 is SSHAT and CDR2 is FNYEAQ (reference sequence). The CDR3 covers 19 residues. The full variable domain, rest sourced from reference TRBV7-7 and TRBJ2-2, is GAGVSQSPRYKVTKRGQDVTLRCDPISSHATLYWYQQALGQGPEFLTYFNYEAQPDKSGLPSDRFSAERPEGSISTLTIQRTEQRDSAMYRCASSPKPRGTSENTGELFFGEGSRLTVL.

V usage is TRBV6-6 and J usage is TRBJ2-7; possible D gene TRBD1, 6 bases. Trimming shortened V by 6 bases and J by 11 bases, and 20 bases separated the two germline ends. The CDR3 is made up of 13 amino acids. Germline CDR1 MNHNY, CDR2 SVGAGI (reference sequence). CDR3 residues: CASRPLDRSWEYF. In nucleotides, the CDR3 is TGTGCCAGCAGACCCCTAGACAGGTCCTGGGAGTACTTC.

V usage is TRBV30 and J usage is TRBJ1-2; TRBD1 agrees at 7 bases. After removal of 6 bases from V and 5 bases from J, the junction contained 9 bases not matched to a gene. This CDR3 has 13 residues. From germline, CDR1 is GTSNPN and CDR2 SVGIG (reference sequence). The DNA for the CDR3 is TGTGCCTGCACGACAGGGCTCGGGTATGGCTACACCTTC. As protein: CACTTGLGYGYTF.

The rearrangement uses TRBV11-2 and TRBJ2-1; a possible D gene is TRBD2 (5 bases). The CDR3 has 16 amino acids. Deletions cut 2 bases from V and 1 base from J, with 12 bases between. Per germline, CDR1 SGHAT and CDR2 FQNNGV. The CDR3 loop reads CASSLFSGRSYNEQFF. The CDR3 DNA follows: TGTGCCAGCAGCTTATTCAGCGGCCGGTCCTACAATGAGCAGTTCTTC.

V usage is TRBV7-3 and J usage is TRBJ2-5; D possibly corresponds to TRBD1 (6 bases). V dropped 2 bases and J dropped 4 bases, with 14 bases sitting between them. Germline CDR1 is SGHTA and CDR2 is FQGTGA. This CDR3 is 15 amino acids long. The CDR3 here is CASSLSQGGVETQYF. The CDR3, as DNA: TGTGCCAGCAGCTTATCTCAAGGGGGTGTAGAGACCCAGTACTTC. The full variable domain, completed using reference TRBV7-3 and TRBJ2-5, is GAGVSQTPSNKVTEKGKYVELRCDPISGHTALYWYRQSLGQGPEFLIYFQGTGAADDSGLPNDRFFAVRPEGSVSTLKIQRTERGDSAVYLCASSLSQGGVETQYFGPGTRLLVL.

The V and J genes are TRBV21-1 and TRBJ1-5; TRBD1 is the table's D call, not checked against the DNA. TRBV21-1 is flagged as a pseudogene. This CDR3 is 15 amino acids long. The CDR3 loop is CAVTPGQVLNQPQHF. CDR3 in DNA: TGTGCCGTGACCCCGGGACAGGTTCTTAATCAGCCCCAGCATTTT.

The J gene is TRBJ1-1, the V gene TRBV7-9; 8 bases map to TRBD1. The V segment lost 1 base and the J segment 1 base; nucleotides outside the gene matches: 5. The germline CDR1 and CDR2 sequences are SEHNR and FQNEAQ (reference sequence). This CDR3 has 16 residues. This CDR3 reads CASSLEAGGANTEAFF. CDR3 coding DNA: TGTGCCAGCAGCTTAGAGGCAGGGGGCGCGAACACTGAAGCTTTCTTT.